This TCR beta chain was sequenced during a study of blood T cell repertoires in COVID-19. In the study overall: The study drew acute and convalescent COVID-19 samples from the United States, Italy and Spain. Sources were T cells, B-cell-depleted T cells, or PBMCs; the material itself was cDNA or gDNA.

Per the original data handling: Estimation of nucleated cell counts was performed using reference gene primer amplification. The data were produced by immunoSEQ multiplex PCR, yet TCRdb's version contains in-frame clones alone and is incomplete. V, J and clone size are those of that table, while D and trimming were read from the DNA. The sample holds around 280,000 clones, approximately 83% seen once. V was pared by 7 bases and J by 6 bases, with 10 bases of the junction left unmatched. Germline CDR1 and CDR2: MNHEY and SVGAGI. This CDR3 has 14 amino acids. This clone was counted between two and nine times.

The genes are TRBV6-5 and TRBJ2-7; TRBD1 matches at 9 bases. This clonotype originated in a woman aged 25 to 45 who had recovered from COVID-19. The sequenced sample consisted of peripheral blood. CDR3 DNA sequence: TGTGCCAGCACCCCGGGACAGGGTTCAAGCGAGCAGTACTTC. Translating it yields CASTPGQGSSEQYF.